These 24 T cell receptor beta chains were all obtained from the same sample, sequenced in a study of human T cells and chemical hapten exposure. TCRdb fed the RACE reads into MiXCR, producing one record per CDR3 protein. The sample includes 95,000 to 150,000 distinct CDR3 sequences, roughly 12% of them seen just once. The time point here: patch test 3, about 24 weeks after DPC sensitization. The treatment is: therapeutic diphenylcyclopropenone sensitization with weekly scalp DPC. Sample: whole blood, taken in connection with sensitization to the hapten diphenylcyclopropenone (DPC). These receptors all come from a woman aged 50 to 60 with alopecia areata. Some clones in this sample may be carry-over from other donors' samples.

This clonotype came up once. The rearrangement uses TRBV7-2 and TRBJ1-3; no definite D call. CDR1 SGHTA and CDR2 FQGNSA come from the germline V gene. This CDR3 contains 13 residues. V lost 6 bases and J lost 1, with 7 bases in between. CDR3 sequence (DNA): TGTGCCAGCAGTGGGAATTCTGGAAACACCATATATTTT. Its protein product is CASSGNSGNTIYF.

V gene TRBV12-3 or TRBV12-4 combines with J gene TRBJ2-3; TRBD1 aligns across 7 bases. The CDR3 runs 14 residues. V trimming: 6 bases; J trimming: 6 bases; junction bases outside the gene matches: 9. CDR3 DNA: TGTGCCAGCAGCCCGGGACAGCCTTGGGATACGCAGTATTTT. It specifies CASSPGQPWDTQYF.

This clonotype was seen a handful of times. The chain links TRBV28 to TRBJ1-2; weak D call: TRBD1 (5 bases). V was cut by 6 bases and J by 6 bases, with 17 bases left in between. Germline V gene lookup returns CDR1 MDHEN and CDR2 SYDVKM. The CDR3 is 14 residues long. CDR3 nucleotides: TGTGCCAGCAGCACAACCGGGACGGAGGATGGCTACACCTTC. It yields the protein CASSTTGTEDGYTF.

The chain has TRBV5-1 and TRBJ1-5; D is unresolved. Germline CDR1 and CDR2: SGHRS and YFSETQ. The CDR3 runs to 15 residues. V was trimmed by 0 bases and J by 2 bases, leaving 9 bases between them. The CDR3, as DNA: TGCGCCAGCAGCTTGGTCCCTGGGGGCAATCAGCCCCAGCATTTT. This translates into CASSLVPGGNQPQHF.

This clonotype has ten or more counts. V usage is TRBV28 and J usage is TRBJ1-1; D is unclear. CDR1 MDHEN and CDR2 SYDVKM come from the germline V gene. Trimming left V 2 bases short and J 5 bases short, with 6 bases between. CDR3 length equals 12 residues. The CDR3 reads CASSLTSTEAFF. Written as DNA, the CDR3 is TGTGCCAGCAGTTTAACGAGTACTGAAGCTTTCTTT.

The CDR3 region is CASSQDPGPGSNQPQHF. CDR3 in DNA: TGTGCCAGCAGCCAAGATCCGGGCCCAGGGAGCAATCAGCCCCAGCATTTT. J is TRBJ1-5 and V is TRBV3-1; D possibly corresponds to TRBD1 (5 bases). Deletions cut 0 bases from V and 1 base from J, with 13 bases between. Germline V gene data show CDR1 as LGHDT and CDR2 as YNNKEL (reference sequence). CDR3 size: 17 residues.

The gene calls are TRBV28 and TRBJ2-2; TRBD1 might be the D (6 bases). With 7 bases removed from V and 5 bases from J, the gap between germline ends came to 11 bases. There are 13 residues in the CDR3. Per germline, CDR1 MDHEN and CDR2 SYDVKM. CDR3: CASTDRRTGELFF. Written as DNA, the CDR3 is TGTGCCAGCACGGACAGACGAACCGGGGAGCTGTTTTTT.

There are many counts of this clonotype. V is TRBV5-1 and J is TRBJ2-3; D not certain. The CDR3 length is 12 residues. The V and J ends lost 5 bases and 2 bases respectively, with 6 bases between them. Germline assignment: CDR1 SGHRS and CDR2 YFSETQ. The CDR3: CASRLSTDTQYF. In nucleotides, the CDR3 is TGCGCCAGCAGGCTTTCCACAGATACGCAGTATTTT.

In this sample, this clonotype turned up many times. This chain uses TRBV4-3 with TRBJ2-3, with unresolved D. Germline V gives CDR1 LGHNA, CDR2 YSLEER. V was clipped by 3 bases and J by 0 bases, with 13 bases between them. The CDR3 is made up of 16 amino acids. The CDR3 reads CASSQSNTPSTDTQYF. The DNA of the CDR3 is TGCGCCAGCAGCCAGAGTAATACCCCAAGCACAGATACGCAGTATTTT.

The chain uses TRBV28 and TRBJ2-7; TRBD1 might be the D (6 bases). The CDR3 length is 16 residues. CDR1 MDHEN and CDR2 SYDVKM come from the germline V gene. V gave up 5 bases and J gave up 0 bases, with 17 bases separating them. For the CDR3, the DNA is TGTGCCAGCAGTATCTGGACAGCGACTTCCTCCTACGAGCAGTACTTC. This translates into CASSIWTATSSYEQYF.

This chain uses TRBV12-3 or TRBV12-4 with TRBJ2-1; D not resolved. The CDR3 covers 11 residues. Trimming pared 3 bases from V and 8 bases from J, leaving 5 bases between. The CDR3 region has the DNA TGTGCCAGCAGTTTGCCCCATGAGCAGTTCTTC. Encoded protein: CASSLPHEQFF.

This clonotype was detected ten times or more. In nucleotides, the CDR3 is TGTGCCAGCAGCCCGGGGTATGAGCAGTTCTTC. It codes for CASSPGYEQFF. The chain combines TRBV9 with TRBJ2-1; possible D gene TRBD2, 5 bases. The V gene lost 4 bases and the J gene lost 8 bases, with 7 bases spanning the gap. Per the germline V gene, CDR1 is SGDLS and CDR2 is YYNGEE. This CDR3 spans 11 amino acids.

The chain has TRBV7-2 and TRBJ1-6, with D maybe TRBD1 (5 bases). With 6 bases removed from V and 8 bases from J, the gap between germline ends came to 11 bases. The CDR3 is 13 residues long. Germline CDR1 reads SGHTA; CDR2 reads FQGNSA. The CDR3 protein is CASRLGGDSPLHF. CDR3 in DNA: TGTGCCAGCAGGCTGGGGGGGGATTCACCCCTCCACTTT.

In this sample, this clonotype turned up a few times. The rearrangement links TRBV5-1 to TRBJ1-4, with D perhaps TRBD1 (6 bases). V was pared by 1 base and J by 8 bases, with 15 bases between. Germline loops: CDR1 SGHRS, CDR2 YFSETQ. The CDR3 spans 15 residues. CDR3 sequence (DNA): TGCGCCAGCAGCTTGACGGGGGCGCGTACAGAAAAACTGTTTTTT. It is translated as CASSLTGARTEKLFF.

This chain joins TRBV12-3 or TRBV12-4 and TRBJ1-2, with 11 nucleotides matching TRBD1. There are 14 residues in the CDR3. V lost 4 bases to trimming and J lost 5 bases; unmatched junction nucleotides: 3. CDR3 residues: CASSWTGGLYGYTF. The CDR3 DNA sequence: TGTGCCAGCAGTTGGACAGGGGGCTTATATGGCTACACCTTC.

This chain links TRBV7-7 with TRBJ2-2; 7 bases map to TRBD2. CDR3 length: 15 amino acids. J gave up 3 bases and V 6 bases, and 7 bases lay outside the gene matches. In germline, CDR1 is SSHAT, CDR2 FNYEAQ (reference sequence). As DNA, the CDR3 is TGTGCCAGCAGGGGGGAGGGCACCTACACCGGGGAGCTGTTTTTT. This translates into CASRGEGTYTGELFF.

This rearrangement joins TRBV5-6 to TRBJ2-1; the match to TRBD2 covers 8 bases. The CDR3 contains 14 residues. Germline values: CDR1 SGHDT, CDR2 YYEEEE. After removal of 0 bases from V and 5 bases from J, the junction contained 1 base not matched to a gene. The CDR3 sequence: CASSLGTSNNEQFF. The DNA for the CDR3 is TGTGCCAGCAGCTTGGGGACTAGCAACAATGAGCAGTTCTTC.

The chain couples TRBV29-1 to TRBJ1-2; 8 nucleotides align to TRBD1. The CDR3 contains 12 residues. J gave up 9 bases and V 0 bases, and 3 bases lay outside the gene matches. CDR1 is SQVTM, CDR2 ANQGSEA, per germline. CDR3 residues: CSVEDRGQSYTF. CDR3 nucleotides: TGCAGCGTTGAAGACAGGGGGCAGAGCTACACCTTC.

This clonotype was detected only a few times. This chain connects TRBV4-1 to TRBJ2-3; possible D gene TRBD1, 6 bases. CDR3 length equals 16 residues. Germline CDR1 MGHRA, CDR2 YSYEKL. V lost 3 bases and J lost 1, with 14 bases in between. CDR3 nucleotide sequence: TGCGCCAGCAGCCACCCTCCGACAGGCCGCACAGATACGCAGTATTTT. It specifies CASSHPPTGRTDTQYF.

The V gene is TRBV6-2 or TRBV6-3, the J gene TRBJ1-6; perhaps TRBD1 as D (5 bases). This CDR3 comprises 14 residues. Trimming cost V 4 bases and J 8 bases, with 12 bases left between them. Per the germline V gene, CDR1 is MNHEY and CDR2 is SVGEGT. Written as DNA, the CDR3 is TGTGCCAGCAGTTCTGACAGATCAGATTCACCCCTCCACTTT. It encodes CASSSDRSDSPLHF.

V is TRBV6-1 and J is TRBJ2-7, with 12 nucleotides matching TRBD2. Germline-derived CDR1 and CDR2 are MNHNS and SASEGT. This CDR3 is 16 amino acids long. The junction had 4 bases not matched to a gene; V was cut back by 1 base and J by 3 bases. The CDR3 loop is CASSEGLAGAFYEQYF. The CDR3, as DNA: TGTGCCAGCAGTGAAGGACTAGCGGGAGCCTTCTACGAGCAGTACTTC.

This clonotype occurred a few times. This sequence joins TRBV3-1 and TRBJ1-1; tentatively, D is TRBD1 (6 bases). Trimming removed 5 bases at V and 0 bases at J, with 13 bases between. Germline V CDR1 and CDR2: LGHDT, YNNKEL (reference sequence). This CDR3 contains 15 residues. CDR3 sequence (DNA): TGTGCCAGCAGCAATGGCCCAGGGGTGAACACTGAAGCTTTCTTT. It encodes CASSNGPGVNTEAFF. The full variable domain, completed using reference TRBV3-1 and TRBJ1-1, is DTAVSQTPKYLVTQMGNDKSIKCEQNLGHDTMYWYKQDSKKFLKIMFSYNNKELIINETVPNRFSPKSPDKAHLNLHINSLELGDSAVYFCASSNGPGVNTEAFFGQGTRLTVV.

This clonotype was found a few times. V usage is TRBV12-3 or TRBV12-4 and J usage is TRBJ2-3, with a possible D match to TRBD2 (5 bases). The CDR3 consists of 18 residues. Trimming removed 3 bases at V and 1 base at J, with 20 bases between. This chain's CDR3 is CASSFRSTEARGTDTQYF. CDR3 in DNA: TGTGCCAGCAGTTTTCGGTCTACGGAGGCGAGAGGCACAGATACGCAGTATTTT.

The rearrangement joins TRBV12-3 or TRBV12-4 to TRBJ1-5; D perhaps matches TRBD1 (6 bases). V lost 1 base and J lost 5, with 15 bases in between. CDR3 length: 16 residues. The CDR3 reads CASSLGGGGGHQPQHF. The CDR3 nucleotides are TGTGCCAGCAGTTTAGGGGGAGGGGGGGGCCATCAGCCCCAGCATTTT.